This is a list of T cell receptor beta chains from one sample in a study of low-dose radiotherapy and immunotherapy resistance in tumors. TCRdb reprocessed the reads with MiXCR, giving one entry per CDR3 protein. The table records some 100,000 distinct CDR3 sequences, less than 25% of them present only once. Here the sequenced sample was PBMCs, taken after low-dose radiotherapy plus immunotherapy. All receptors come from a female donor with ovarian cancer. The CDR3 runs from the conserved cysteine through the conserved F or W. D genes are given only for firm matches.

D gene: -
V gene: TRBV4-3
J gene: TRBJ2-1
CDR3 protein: CASSQGSWGDTSSYNEQFF

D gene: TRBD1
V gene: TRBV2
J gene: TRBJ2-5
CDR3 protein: CASNFGTGAGETQYF

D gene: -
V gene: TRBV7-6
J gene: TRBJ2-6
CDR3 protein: CASSRGTRSGSGANVLTF

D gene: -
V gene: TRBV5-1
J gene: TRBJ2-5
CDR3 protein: CASSLLGEETQYF

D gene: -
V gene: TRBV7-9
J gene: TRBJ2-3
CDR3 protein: CASSLPPRLGKDTQYF

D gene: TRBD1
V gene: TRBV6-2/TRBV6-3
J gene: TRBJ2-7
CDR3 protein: CASRSDRGHLDEQYF

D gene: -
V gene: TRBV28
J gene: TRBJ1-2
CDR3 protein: CASSLFIGWNYGYTF

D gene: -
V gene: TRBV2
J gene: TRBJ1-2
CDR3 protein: CASRDGIDNYGYTF

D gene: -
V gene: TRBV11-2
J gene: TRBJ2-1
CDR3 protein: CASSLEGIPTPGGYNEQFF

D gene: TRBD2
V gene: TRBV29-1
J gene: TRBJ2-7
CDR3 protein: CSVEPRRGLAVSYEQYF

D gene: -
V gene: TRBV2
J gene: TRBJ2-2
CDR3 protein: CASSEFGTLNTGELFF

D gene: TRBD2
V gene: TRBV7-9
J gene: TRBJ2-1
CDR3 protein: CASSLRLQRGDRNEQFF

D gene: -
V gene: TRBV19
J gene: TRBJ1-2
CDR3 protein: CASSIRQVPGYTF

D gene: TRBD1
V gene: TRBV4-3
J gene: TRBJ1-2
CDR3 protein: CASSQTGQGLHYGYTF

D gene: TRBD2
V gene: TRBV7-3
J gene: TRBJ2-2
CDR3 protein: CASSLQGGRTAGELFF

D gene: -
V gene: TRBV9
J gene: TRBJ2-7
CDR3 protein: CASSVGLAGSSYEQYF

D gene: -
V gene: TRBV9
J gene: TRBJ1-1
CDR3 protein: CASSMDLLNTEAFF

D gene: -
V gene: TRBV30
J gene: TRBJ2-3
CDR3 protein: CAWSLGDTQYF

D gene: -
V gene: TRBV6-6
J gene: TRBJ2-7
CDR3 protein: CASSYPRNSYEQYF

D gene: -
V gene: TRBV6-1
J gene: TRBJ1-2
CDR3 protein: CASSEGLGSDYGYTF

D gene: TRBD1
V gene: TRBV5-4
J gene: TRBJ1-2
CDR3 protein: CASSPDRDYGYTF

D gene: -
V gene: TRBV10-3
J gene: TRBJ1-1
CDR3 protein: CAISDAGRENTEAFF

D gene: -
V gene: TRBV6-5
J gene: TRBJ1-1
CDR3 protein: CASSRQVSSTEAFF

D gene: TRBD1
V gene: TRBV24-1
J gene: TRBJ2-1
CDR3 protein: CATGGTGAHNEQFF

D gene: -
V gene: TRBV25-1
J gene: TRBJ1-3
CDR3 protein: CASRQSATSGNTIYF

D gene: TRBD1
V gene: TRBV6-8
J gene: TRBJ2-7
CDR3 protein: CASSYRDRRYEQYF

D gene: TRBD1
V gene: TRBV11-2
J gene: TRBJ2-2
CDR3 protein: CASSLGPGQGKSGELFF

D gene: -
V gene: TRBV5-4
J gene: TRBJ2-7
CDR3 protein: CASSLGDGEQYF

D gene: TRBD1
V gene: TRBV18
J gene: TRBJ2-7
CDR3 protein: CASSPGTAPYEQYF

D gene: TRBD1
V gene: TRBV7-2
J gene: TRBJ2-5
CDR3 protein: CASSLRWDSKETQYF

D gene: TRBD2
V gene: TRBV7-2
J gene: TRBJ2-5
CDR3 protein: CASSSRLAGGLGTQYF

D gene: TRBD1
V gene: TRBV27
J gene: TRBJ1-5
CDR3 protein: CASTPADRINQPQHF

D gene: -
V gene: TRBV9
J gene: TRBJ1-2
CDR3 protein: CASSATVSGGYTF

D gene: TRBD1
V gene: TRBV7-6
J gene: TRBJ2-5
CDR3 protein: CASSFTGTGGAETQYF

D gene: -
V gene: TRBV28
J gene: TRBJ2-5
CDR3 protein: CASSLKGGRETQYF

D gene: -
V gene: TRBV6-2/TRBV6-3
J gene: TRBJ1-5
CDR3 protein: CASSWTVNQPQHF

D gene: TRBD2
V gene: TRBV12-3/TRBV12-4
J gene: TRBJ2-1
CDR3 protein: CASSVRTSGGFNEQFF

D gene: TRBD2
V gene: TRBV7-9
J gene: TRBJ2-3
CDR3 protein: CASSQGLAGGFRTDTQYF

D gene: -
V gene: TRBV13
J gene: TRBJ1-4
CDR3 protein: CASSEGGEKLFF

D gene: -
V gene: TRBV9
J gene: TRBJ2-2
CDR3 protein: CASSPMVGTGELFF

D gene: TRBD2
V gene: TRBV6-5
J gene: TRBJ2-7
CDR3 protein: CASSYRGNVKAGVSYEQYF

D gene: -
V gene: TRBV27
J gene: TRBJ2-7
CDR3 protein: CASSLRGPEQYF

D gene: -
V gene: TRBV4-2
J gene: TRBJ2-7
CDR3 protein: CASSQEPGESSYEQYF

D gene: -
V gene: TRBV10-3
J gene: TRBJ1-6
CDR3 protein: CAISESGRGGLSSYNSPLHF